One and the same sample provided the 9 T cell receptor beta chains below, sequenced in a study of response to subunit inactivated influenza vaccine. One entry per CDR3 protein, called by TCRdb with MiXCR from the RT-PCR reads. In the table there are some 540,000 distinct CDR3 sequences, less than 25% of which are singletons. These data are also associated with another study on T cells expressing NK-cell markers. From that paper: UMIs were included in TCR beta cDNA generated by 5'RACE template switching.

This specimen was CD4+ T cells sorted from PBMCs, taken 11 to 12 days after vaccination. These receptor sequences come from a man aged 45-60 years who received an inactivated influenza vaccine.

This clonotype was seen only a few times. The chain has TRBV4-1 and TRBJ2-3, with TRBD1 matching over 7 bases. CDR1 is MGHRA, CDR2 YSYEKL, per germline. Trimming removed 1 base from V and 2 bases from J; junction bases left unmatched: 6. The CDR3 loop spans 16 amino acids. CDR3 nucleotide sequence: TGCGCCAGCAGCCAAGTCGGACAGGAGTTCACAGATACGCAGTATTTT. Protein product: CASSQVGQEFTDTQYF.

This clonotype was observed a handful of times. The chain links TRBV20-1 to TRBJ1-2; no clear D. The germline V and J ends were trimmed by 1 base and 4 bases, with 10 bases remaining between them. Germline values: CDR1 DFQATT, CDR2 SNEGSKA (reference sequence). CDR3 length equals 13 residues. The CDR3 nucleotides are TGCAGTGCTAGAGTGGAGTACGGCTATGGCTACACCTTC. It yields the protein CSARVEYGYGYTF.

V usage is TRBV7-9 and J usage is TRBJ1-4; possible D gene TRBD1, 5 bases. CDR1 and CDR2 (germline): SEHNR, FQNEAQ (reference sequence). This CDR3 has 14 residues. Trimming left V 1 base short and J 5 bases short, with 8 bases between. The DNA for the CDR3 is TGTGCCAGCAGCTTAGGGGGGGGAAATGAAAAACTGTTTTTT. Protein product: CASSLGGGNEKLFF.

This clonotype appeared once. The chain employs TRBV23-1 and TRBJ2-1; weak D call: TRBD2 (6 bases). TRBV23-1 is an ORF; its function is uncertain. This CDR3 has 15 amino acids. V was trimmed by 11 bases and J by 2 bases, leaving 19 bases between them. The CDR3 region is CAVAQRDSPYNEQFF. Written as DNA, the CDR3 is TGCGCCGTAGCACAACGGGACTCACCCTACAATGAGCAGTTCTTC.

This clonotype was seen a few times. V is TRBV6-2 or TRBV6-3 and J is TRBJ2-1; D remains unclear. The germline gives CDR1 MNHEY, CDR2 SVGEGT. The V end was cut by 6 bases, the J end by 5 bases, with 14 bases between. The CDR3 totals 14 residues. DNA for the CDR3: TGTGCCAGCAGCCTAATGGGGATAGACAATGAGCAGTTCTTC. This translates into CASSLMGIDNEQFF.

The chain uses TRBV20-1 and TRBJ2-7, with D perhaps matching TRBD2 (6 bases). This CDR3 contains 13 residues. V lost 1 base to trimming and J lost 4 bases, with 11 bases between them. Looked up from germline, CDR1 is DFQATT and CDR2 is SNEGSKA (reference sequence). The CDR3 protein is CSARAAAGYEQYF. The CDR3 coding sequence is TGCAGTGCTAGAGCCGCGGCGGGGTACGAGCAGTACTTC.

This clonotype was picked up a small number of times. The chain joins TRBV10-2 to TRBJ2-7; no firm D call. V was trimmed by 3 bases and J by 3 bases, leaving 6 bases between them. Per the germline V gene, CDR1 is WSHSY and CDR2 is SAAADI. This CDR3 comprises 12 residues. The CDR3: CASSDPLYEQYF. The DNA of the CDR3 is TGCGCCAGCAGTGATCCCCTCTACGAGCAGTACTTC.

V is TRBV28 and J is TRBJ2-5; D uncertain. The CDR3 is 13 residues long. Trimming cost V 10 bases and J 3 bases, with 15 bases left between them. The germline CDR1 and CDR2 sequences are MDHEN and SYDVKM. The chain's CDR3 is CATSDFGEETQYF. The CDR3 DNA is TGTGCCACCTCTGACTTCGGAGAAGAGACCCAGTACTTC.

The rearrangement links TRBV7-9 to TRBJ1-4; TRBD1 might be the D (5 bases). Germline CDR1 reads SEHNR; CDR2 reads FQNEAQ (reference sequence). This CDR3 region has 13 residues. Between the trimmed V and J ends, which lost 1 base and 10 bases, there was a span of 10 bases. The DNA of the CDR3 is TGTGCCAGCAGCTTAGATTGGGGCGGAAAACTGTTTTTT. Its protein is CASSLDWGGKLFF.